This TCR beta chain was sequenced during a study of CD8 T cells in ankylosing spondylitis. Study outcomes and limitations: As reported, disease-linked clones showed significant enrichment in matched ankylosing spondylitis synovial fluid.

Remarks on this clonotype: Its antigen is currently unknown.

MiXCR was run by TCRdb on the 5' RACE reads, yielding one entry per CDR3 protein. The table shows around 150,000 distinct CDR3 sequences, with roughly 44% occurring only once. Germline values: CDR1 LNHDA, CDR2 SQIVND (reference sequence). V was clipped by 3 bases and J by 1 base, with 13 bases between them. This CDR3 comprises 16 residues. The source of this sequence is a male donor with ankylosing spondylitis. This sequence joins TRBV19 and TRBJ2-1; weak D call: TRBD2 (5 bases). The sequencing sample was made of synovial fluid, either unsorted or a sorted T cell fraction (not recorded which). The CDR3, as DNA: TGTGCCAGTAGTATCCGAGCGGTAGTATCCTACAATGAGCAGTTCTTC. This encodes CASSIRAVVSYNEQFF.